This passage covers 14 T cell receptor beta chains from one sample sequenced in a study of blood T cells in healthy people across ages. Combining a sample-barcoded 5' primer with a J-beta primer mix, a second PCR ran for about 7 to 11 cycles. From the 5' RACE reads, TCRdb called clonotypes with MiXCR, one entry per CDR3 protein. The profile shows about 640,000 distinct CDR3 sequences, approximately 59% of them singletons. Sequenced: blood. Receptor source: a man in his fifties or sixties in good health.

This clonotype appeared a single time. The chain combines TRBV4-2 with TRBJ2-1; 8 nucleotides agree with TRBD2. Trimming at V came to 4 bases and at J to 5 bases, leaving 10 bases not matched to a gene. This CDR3 comprises 16 residues. CDR1 is LGHNA and CDR2 is YNFKEQ in the germline V gene. The CDR3 protein is CASSPRSSGEHNEQFF. The CDR3, as DNA: TGTGCCAGCAGCCCAAGGAGTAGCGGGGAGCACAATGAGCAGTTCTTC.

The J gene is TRBJ1-5, the V gene TRBV7-2; D might be TRBD1 (5 bases). CDR1 and CDR2 from the germline V gene are SGHTA and FQGNSA. V was shortened by 5 bases and J by 3 bases, with 14 bases between the two germline ends. This CDR3 has 15 amino acids. The CDR3, as DNA: TGTGCCAGCAGCCTGTGGGGGGGAGACAATCAGCCCCAGCATTTT. It yields the protein CASSLWGGDNQPQHF. The whole variable domain, remainder taken from reference TRBV7-2 and TRBJ1-5, is GAGVSQSPSNKVTEKGKDVELRCDPISGHTALYWYRQSLGQGLEFLIYFQGNSAPDKSGLPSDRFSAERTGGSVSTLTIQRTQQEDSAVYLCASSLWGGDNQPQHFGDGTRLSIL.

The genes are TRBV7-9 and TRBJ2-1; 7 bases are a match to TRBD2. The germline CDR1 and CDR2 sequences are SEHNR and FQNEAQ (reference sequence). CDR3 length: 15 amino acids. The trim removed 5 bases at V and 4 bases at J, leaving 8 bases unmatched. CDR3 protein: CASSPAGTQYNEQFF. The DNA for the CDR3 is TGTGCCAGCAGCCCAGCGGGAACCCAATACAATGAGCAGTTCTTC.

For this clonotype: Sequence at one end of the junction differs from germline and may be a read error. The gene calls are TRBV7-8 and TRBJ1-6; D perhaps matches TRBD1 (5 bases). The CDR3 loop spans 15 amino acids. Germline V gene lookup returns CDR1 SGHVS and CDR2 FQNEAQ. CDR3 in amino acids: CAGSQPGDYNSPLHF. The CDR3 DNA is TGTGCCGGCAGCCAACCGGGGGATTATAATTCACCCCTCCACTTT.

The rearrangement links TRBV20-1 to TRBJ2-6, with 15 positions matching TRBD2. Trimming took 3 bases from V and 0 from J; bases not matched to a gene: 6. Germline values: CDR1 DFQATT, CDR2 SNEGSKA (reference sequence). This CDR3 is built from 19 residues. The CDR3 DNA sequence: TGCAGTGCTAGGGGTGGACTAGCGGGGGGGCACTCTGGGGCCAACGTCCTGACTTTC. It translates to CSARGGLAGGHSGANVLTF.

V gene TRBV9 combines with J gene TRBJ2-1, with 10 positions matching TRBD2. This CDR3 region has 16 residues. Germline assignment: CDR1 SGDLS and CDR2 YYNGEE. J lost 2 bases, V lost 4 bases, and 6 bases had no gene match. The CDR3 nucleotides are TGTGCCAGCAGCCCATTAGCGGGGGGAACCTACAATGAGCAGTTCTTC. It encodes CASSPLAGGTYNEQFF.

This clonotype was observed a single time. V is TRBV29-1 and J is TRBJ2-1, with 14 nucleotides matching TRBD2. Germline V CDR1 and CDR2: SQVTM, ANQGSEA. The length of the CDR3 is 15 residues. Trimming cost V 4 bases and J 4 bases; bases outside gene matches: 3. CDR3 loop: CSVARTSGGYNEQFF. Here the CDR3 DNA reads TGCAGCGTTGCCCGGACTAGCGGGGGGTACAATGAGCAGTTCTTC.

The chain has TRBV29-1 and TRBJ2-7; D call uncertain. The CDR3 runs 12 residues. V shed 4 bases and J shed 3 bases, with 10 bases lying between them. Germline CDR1 and CDR2: SQVTM and ANQGSEA. The chain's CDR3 is CSVVGRYYEQYF. In DNA, the CDR3 is TGCAGCGTTGTAGGCCGTTACTACGAGCAGTACTTC.

Details on this clonotype: This sequence may be a read error, since a much larger clone differs from it by one base. The chain recombines TRBV7-7 with TRBJ2-7; tentative D call: TRBD1 (5 bases). Deletions cut 5 bases from V and 7 bases from J, with 15 bases between. The CDR3 covers 13 residues. The germline gives CDR1 SSHAT, CDR2 FNYEAQ (reference sequence). The CDR3 region has the DNA TGTGCCAGCAGCGCTGACAGTTACAATGAGCAGTACTTC. Its protein is CASSADSYNEQYF.

The chain recombines TRBV29-1 with TRBJ2-5, with a weak D call TRBD2 (5 bases). Looked up from germline, CDR1 is SQVTM and CDR2 is ANQGSEA. The V end lost 4 bases, the J end lost 2 bases, and 23 bases lay between the germline ends. CDR3 length: 17 amino acids. In DNA, the CDR3 is TGCAGCGTTGTTCTTAGAGGGCTGGGCCTGTCACAAGAGACCCAGTACTTC. Amino acids: CSVVLRGLGLSQETQYF.

The CDR3 DNA reads TGTGCCAGCAGTTCCCGGGACATCGACTACAATGAGCAGTTCTTC. Translation: CASSSRDIDYNEQFF. The chain is built from TRBV12-3 or TRBV12-4 and TRBJ2-1; D perhaps matches TRBD1 (6 bases). V lost 4 bases to trimming and J lost 3 bases, with 13 bases between them. The CDR3 runs to 15 residues.

The V call is TRBV7-9, the J call TRBJ2-3; D ambiguous. V lost 2 bases, J lost 4 bases, and 19 bases lay in between. Germline loops: CDR1 SEHNR, CDR2 FQNEAQ (reference sequence). The CDR3 length is 17 residues. CDR3 coding DNA: TGTGCCAGCAGCTTAAAAGGGTTTGGAACCCCGTCAGATACGCAGTATTTT. Residues: CASSLKGFGTPSDTQYF.

This clonotype turned up a few times. DNA for the CDR3: TGTGCCATCAGTGAGCCCCGGGGGGGGCGGGATGAGCAGTTCTTC. It encodes CAISEPRGGRDEQFF. The V call is TRBV10-3, the J call TRBJ2-1, with 8 nucleotides matching TRBD2. Germline CDR1 reads ENHRY; CDR2 reads SYGVKD. The trim removed 2 bases at V and 8 bases at J, leaving 8 bases unmatched. The CDR3 is 15 residues long.

The rearrangement uses TRBV18 and TRBJ1-6, with 7 positions matching TRBD1. The CDR3 is made up of 18 amino acids. CDR1 is KGHSH and CDR2 is LQKENI in the germline V gene. Trimming at V came to 3 bases and at J to 2 bases, leaving 10 bases not matched to a gene. The CDR3 DNA sequence: TGTGCCAGCTCACCCTCCGGACAGGAAATAACCTATAATTCACCCCTCCACTTT. It yields the protein CASSPSGQEITYNSPLHF.